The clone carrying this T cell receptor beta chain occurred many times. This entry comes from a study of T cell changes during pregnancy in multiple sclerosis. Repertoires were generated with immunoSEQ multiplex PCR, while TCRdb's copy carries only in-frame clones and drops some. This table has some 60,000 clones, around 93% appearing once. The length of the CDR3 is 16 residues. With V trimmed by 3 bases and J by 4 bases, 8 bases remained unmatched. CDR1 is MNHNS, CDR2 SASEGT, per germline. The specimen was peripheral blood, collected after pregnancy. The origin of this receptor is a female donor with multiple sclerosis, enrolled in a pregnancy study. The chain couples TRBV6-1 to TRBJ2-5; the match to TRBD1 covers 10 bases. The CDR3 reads CASSDPPGQGRETQYF. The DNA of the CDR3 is TGTGCCAGCAGTGACCCCCCGGGACAGGGGAGAGAGACCCAGTACTTC.